These 18 T cell receptor beta chains came from one sample sequenced in a study of cytomegalovirus exposure and HLA in healthy donors. Primers for the PCR totalled 60 Vbeta and 13 Jbeta. This table comes from immunoSEQ multiplex PCR, and its TCRdb copy is limited to in-frame clones, with some not included. The profile shows 200,000 or so clones, roughly 80% of them singletons. Sequencing was performed on PBMCs. The receptors were gathered from a boy between 10 and 17 years old in good health and CMV-seronegative.

This clone showed up just once. This chain joins TRBV5-8 and TRBJ1-3, with D unresolved. The CDR3 has 15 residues. The germline V gene encodes CDR1 SGHTS and CDR2 YDEGEE. V was pared by 0 bases and J by 0 bases, with 7 bases between. CDR3 in amino acids: CASSLVTVSGNTIYF. For the CDR3, the DNA is TGTGCCAGCAGCTTGGTCACAGTCTCTGGAAACACCATATATTTT.

As DNA, the CDR3 is TGTGCCTGGAGTACAGGACAGGGGTCCGAAACCTTC. Translated: CAWSTGQGSETF. J is TRBJ1-2 and V is TRBV30; 9 nucleotides line up with TRBD1. The germline V gene encodes CDR1 GTSNPN and CDR2 SVGIG (reference sequence). CDR3 size: 12 residues. Trimming at V came to 2 bases and at J to 14 bases, leaving 9 bases not matched to a gene.

This chain uses TRBV5-1 with TRBJ2-1; tentatively, D is TRBD2 (6 bases). The CDR3 loop spans 20 amino acids. Germline V lookup: CDR1 SGHRS, CDR2 YFSETQ. Deletions cut 2 bases from V and 0 bases from J, with 24 bases between. CDR3 nucleotide sequence: TGCGCCAGCAGCTTTTCCGTCTTAGCGGCAGTCCCGGGCTCCTACAATGAGCAGTTCTTC. Its protein product is CASSFSVLAAVPGSYNEQFF.

This sequence joins TRBV11-3 and TRBJ2-2, with D maybe TRBD1 (5 bases). Germline loops: CDR1 SGHNT, CDR2 YENEEA. V lost 2 bases and J lost 10, with 14 bases in between. This CDR3 is built from 14 residues. The CDR3 DNA reads as TGTGCCAGCAGCTTATTTCAGGGCGGCCCGGAGCTGTTTTTT. Residues: CASSLFQGGPELFF.

The rearrangement joins TRBV18 to TRBJ1-5; a weak D match, TRBD1 (6 bases). Between the trimmed V and J ends, which lost 6 bases and 6 bases, there was a span of 15 bases. CDR3 length equals 14 residues. Germline loops: CDR1 KGHSH, CDR2 LQKENI. The CDR3 region is CASSSEGGPQPQHF. DNA for the CDR3: TGTGCCAGCTCGTCCGAGGGGGGGCCTCAGCCCCAGCATTTT.

The chain carries TRBV28 and TRBJ2-7, with a tentative D call TRBD2 (5 bases). The V gene lost 6 bases and the J gene lost 2 bases, with 14 bases spanning the gap. This CDR3 region has 14 residues. CDR1 is MDHEN and CDR2 is SYDVKM in the germline V gene. In DNA, the CDR3 is TGTGCCAGCAGCCCAGGACTGGAAACCTACGAGCAGTACTTC. Translating gives CASSPGLETYEQYF.

This chain connects TRBV7-8 to TRBJ2-5; possibly TRBD1 for D (7 bases). Deletions cut 1 base from V and 3 bases from J, with 12 bases between. CDR3 size: 15 residues. Germline CDR1 is SGHVS and CDR2 is FQNEAQ. CDR3 coding DNA: TGTGCCAGCAGCTTAGGGACAGGAGGGAAAGAGACCCAGTACTTC. Translated, it gives CASSLGTGGKETQYF.

The CDR3 coding sequence is TGCAGCGCTCAACAGGGGTACACTGAAGCTTTCTTT. This gives the protein CSAQQGYTEAFF. V and J are TRBV29-1 and TRBJ1-1; TRBD1 matches 7 bases. The germline CDR1 and CDR2 sequences are SQVTM and ANQGSEA. Germline trimming cut 7 bases from V and 3 bases from J; bases unmatched to any gene: 5. The CDR3 has 12 residues.

This clone was seen a single time. The rearrangement links TRBV5-6 to TRBJ1-1; D is unclear. The CDR3 is 13 residues long. Between the trimmed V and J ends, which lost 2 bases and 7 bases, there was a span of 12 bases. CDR1 is SGHDT and CDR2 is YYEEEE in the germline V gene. CDR3 sequence (DNA): TGTGCCAGCAGCTTTCAGGTTATTGGTGAAGCTTTCTTT. Translating it yields CASSFQVIGEAFF. Combining the CDR3 with reference TRBV5-6 and TRBJ1-1 gives the whole variable domain DAGVTQSPTHLIKTRGQQVTLRCSPKSGHDTVSWYQQALGQGPQFIFQYYEEEERQRGNFPDRFSGHQFPNYSSELNVNALLLGDSALYLCASSFQVIGEAFFGQGTRLTVV.

In nucleotides, the CDR3 is TGCAGCGTTCTGACAGGGGGCAATGAAAAACTGTTTTTT. Translated: CSVLTGGNEKLFF. This chain uses TRBV29-1 with TRBJ1-4; 10 bases agree with TRBD1. V lost 5 bases and J lost 5; bases outside the gene matches: 2. This CDR3 is 13 amino acids long. Germline CDR1 and CDR2: SQVTM and ANQGSEA.

The CDR3 sequence: CASTERDTQYF. The CDR3, as DNA: TGTGCCAGCACGGAGCGGGACACGCAGTATTTT. The chain recombines TRBV18 with TRBJ2-3; 7 bases map to TRBD2. The junction had 5 bases not matched to a gene; V was cut back by 8 bases and J by 9 bases. The CDR3 runs to 11 residues. Germline V gene sequence: CDR1 KGHSH, CDR2 LQKENI. The full variable domain, completed using reference TRBV18 and TRBJ2-3, is NAGVMQNPRHLVRRRGQEARLRCSPMKGHSHVYWYRQLPEEGLKFMVYLQKENIIDESGMPKERFSAEFPKEGPSILRIQQVVRGDSAAYFCASTERDTQYFGPGTRLTVL.

The V call is TRBV27, the J call TRBJ2-3, with D possibly matching TRBD2 (7 bases). V shed 7 bases and J shed 5 bases, with 25 bases lying between them. Germline CDR1 and CDR2: MNHEY and SMNVEV (reference sequence). The CDR3 runs to 17 residues. The CDR3 bases are TGTGCCAGCACTCTGAGGGGGACGTGGGGGGGACGAGATACGCAGTATTTT. Translating it yields CASTLRGTWGGRDTQYF.

The chain uses TRBV9 and TRBJ2-7; TRBD2 aligns across 7 bases. V trimming: 0 bases; J trimming: 4 bases; junction bases outside the gene matches: 4. In germline, CDR1 is SGDLS, CDR2 YYNGEE. The CDR3 loop spans 14 amino acids. The CDR3 loop is CASSVDPSGYEQYF. For the CDR3, the DNA is TGTGCCAGCAGCGTAGATCCTAGCGGTTACGAGCAGTACTTC.

The CDR3 DNA is TGTGCCAGCAGCGTAGTCGCGGGGGGGATTCACAATGAGCAGTTCTTC. Translation gives CASSVVAGGIHNEQFF. The rearrangement joins TRBV9 to TRBJ2-1; 9 bases are shared with TRBD2. With V trimmed by 0 bases and J by 5 bases, 6 bases remained unmatched. CDR1 and CDR2 (germline): SGDLS, YYNGEE. This CDR3 spans 16 amino acids.

The chain recombines TRBV7-9 with TRBJ2-1; D remains unclear. The germline gives CDR1 SEHNR, CDR2 FQNEAQ (reference sequence). This CDR3 region has 13 residues. V was trimmed by 2 bases and J by 8 bases, leaving 10 bases between them. The CDR3 bases are TGTGCCAGCAGCTTACAAATCGGAGATGAGCAGTTCTTC. Translating it yields CASSLQIGDEQFF.

The genes are TRBV5-4 and TRBJ2-5; 8 bases agree with TRBD2. Germline V lookup: CDR1 SGHNT, CDR2 YYREEE (reference sequence). Germline trimming cut 4 bases from V and 2 bases from J; bases unmatched to any gene: 13. The CDR3 loop spans 17 amino acids. The CDR3 region has the DNA TGTGCCAGCAGCCCCCCCGGAAGGTCTAGCGGGCAAGAGACCCAGTACTTC. Translation: CASSPPGRSSGQETQYF. Together with reference TRBV5-4 and TRBJ2-5, the CDR3 gives the full variable domain: ETGVTQSPTHLIKTRGQQVTLRCSSQSGHNTVSWYQQALGQGPQFIFQYYREEENGRGNFPPRFSGLQFPNYSSELNVNALELDDSALYLCASSPPGRSSGQETQYFGPGTRLLVL.

This sequence joins TRBV6-1 and TRBJ1-1; 8 positions match TRBD1. The CDR3 extends over 14 amino acids. Germline loops: CDR1 MNHNS, CDR2 SASEGT. V lost 5 bases and J lost 1; bases outside the gene matches: 3. The CDR3 DNA reads as TGTGCCAGCAGTTTTGACAGGGGGAACACTGAAGCTTTCTTT. Translation: CASSFDRGNTEAFF.

The chain carries TRBV5-1 and TRBJ2-7; D possibly corresponds to TRBD2 (6 bases). Trimming pared 0 bases from V and 3 bases from J, leaving 19 bases between. This CDR3 region has 17 residues. CDR1 and CDR2 from the germline V gene are SGHRS and YFSETQ. DNA of the CDR3: TGCGCCAGCAGCTTGGTAAGTCGGTCTAGCGACCGCTACGAGCAGTACTTC. It codes for CASSLVSRSSDRYEQYF.